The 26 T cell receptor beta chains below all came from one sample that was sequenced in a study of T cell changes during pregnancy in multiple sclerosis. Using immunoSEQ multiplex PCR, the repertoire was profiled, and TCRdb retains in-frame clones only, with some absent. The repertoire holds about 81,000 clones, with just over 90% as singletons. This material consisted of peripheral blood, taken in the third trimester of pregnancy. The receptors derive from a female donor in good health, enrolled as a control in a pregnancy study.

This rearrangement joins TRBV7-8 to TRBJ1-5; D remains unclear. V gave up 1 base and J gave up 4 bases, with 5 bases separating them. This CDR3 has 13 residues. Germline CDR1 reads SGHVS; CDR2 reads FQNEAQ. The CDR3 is CASSLVRNQPQHF. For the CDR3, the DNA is TGTGCCAGCAGCTTAGTGAGGAATCAGCCCCAGCATTTT.

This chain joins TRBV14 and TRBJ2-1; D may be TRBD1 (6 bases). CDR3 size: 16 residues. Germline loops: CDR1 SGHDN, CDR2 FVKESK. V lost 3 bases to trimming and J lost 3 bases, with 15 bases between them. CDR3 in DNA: TGTGCCAGCAGCCACAGAACAGGGCTCCTCTACAATGAGCAGTTCTTC. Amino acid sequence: CASSHRTGLLYNEQFF.

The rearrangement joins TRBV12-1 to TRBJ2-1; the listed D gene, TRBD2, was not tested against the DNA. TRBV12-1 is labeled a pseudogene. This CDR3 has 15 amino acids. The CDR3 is CASSQLEPSRYEQFF. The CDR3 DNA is TGTGCCAGCAGCCAACTGGAGCCTAGCCGATATGAGCAGTTCTTC.

CDR3 in amino acids: CASLRGTGARDETNEKLFF. The CDR3 DNA is TGTGCCAGCCTCCGCGGAACAGGGGCGCGAGATGAAACTAATGAAAAACTGTTTTTT. The chain couples TRBV6-4 to TRBJ1-4; 7 positions agree with TRBD1. Germline V gene lookup returns CDR1 MRHNA and CDR2 SNTAGT. This CDR3 has 19 residues. Trimming took 8 bases from V and 1 from J; bases not matched to a gene: 19.

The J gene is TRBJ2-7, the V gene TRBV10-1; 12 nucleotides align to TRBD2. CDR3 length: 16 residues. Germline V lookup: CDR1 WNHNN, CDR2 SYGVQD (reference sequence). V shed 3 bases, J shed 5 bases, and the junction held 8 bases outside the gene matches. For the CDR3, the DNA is TGCGCCAGCAGTGAACTCCCTAGCGGGAGGGCCAACGAGCAGTACTTC. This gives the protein CASSELPSGRANEQYF.

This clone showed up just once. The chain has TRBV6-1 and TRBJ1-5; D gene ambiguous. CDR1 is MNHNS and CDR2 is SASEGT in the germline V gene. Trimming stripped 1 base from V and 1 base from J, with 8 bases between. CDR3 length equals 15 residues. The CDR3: CASSEGEASNQPQHF. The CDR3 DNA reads TGTGCCAGCAGTGAAGGGGAGGCGAGCAATCAGCCCCAGCATTTT.

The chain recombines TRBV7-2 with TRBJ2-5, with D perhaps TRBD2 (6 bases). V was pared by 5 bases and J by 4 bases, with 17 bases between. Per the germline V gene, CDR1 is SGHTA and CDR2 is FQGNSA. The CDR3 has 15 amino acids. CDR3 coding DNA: TGTGCCAGCAGCCCGGGACTTAGGTTGGCAGAGACCCAGTACTTC. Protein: CASSPGLRLAETQYF.

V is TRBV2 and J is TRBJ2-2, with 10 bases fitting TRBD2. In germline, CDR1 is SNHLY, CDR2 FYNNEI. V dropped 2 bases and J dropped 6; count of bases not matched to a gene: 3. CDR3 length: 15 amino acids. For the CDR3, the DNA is TGTGCCAGCAGTGAACTAGCGGGAGTCCCCGGGGAGCTGTTTTTT. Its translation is CASSELAGVPGELFF.

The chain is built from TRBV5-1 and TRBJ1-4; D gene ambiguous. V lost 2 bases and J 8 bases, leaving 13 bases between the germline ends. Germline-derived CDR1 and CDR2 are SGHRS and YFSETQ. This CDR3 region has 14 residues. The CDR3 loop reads CASSLLTSREKLFF. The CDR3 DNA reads TGCGCCAGCAGCTTACTGACAAGTAGGGAAAAACTGTTTTTT. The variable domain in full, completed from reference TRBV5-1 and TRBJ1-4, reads KAGVTQTPRYLIKTRGQQVTLSCSPISGHRSVSWYQQTPGQGLQFLFEYFSETQRNKGNFPGRFSGRQFSNSRSEMNVSTLELGDSALYLCASSLLTSREKLFFGSGTQLSVL.

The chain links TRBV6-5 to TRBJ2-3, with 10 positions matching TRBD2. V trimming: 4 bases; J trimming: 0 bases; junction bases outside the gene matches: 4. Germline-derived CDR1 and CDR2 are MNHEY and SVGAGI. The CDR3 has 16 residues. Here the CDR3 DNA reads TGTGCCAGCAGTTCATGGACTAGCGGCAGCACAGATACGCAGTATTTT. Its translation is CASSSWTSGSTDTQYF.

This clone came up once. As DNA, the CDR3 is TGTGCCAGCAGTATACAGGGGGCCCTGGACTATGGCTACACCTTC. Translating it yields CASSIQGALDYGYTF. This rearrangement joins TRBV28 to TRBJ1-2, with TRBD1 identical over 9 bases. In germline, CDR1 is MDHEN, CDR2 SYDVKM. The junction had 7 bases not matched to a gene; V was cut back by 5 bases and J by 3 bases. The CDR3 runs 15 residues.

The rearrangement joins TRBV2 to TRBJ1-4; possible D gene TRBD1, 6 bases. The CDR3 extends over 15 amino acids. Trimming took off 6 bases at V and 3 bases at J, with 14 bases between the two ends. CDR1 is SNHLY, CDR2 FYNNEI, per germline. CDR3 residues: CASRQPRGSNEKLFF. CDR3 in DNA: TGTGCCAGCAGACAACCTAGGGGGTCTAATGAAAAACTGTTTTTT. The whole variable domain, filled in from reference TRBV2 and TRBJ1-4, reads EPEVTQTPSHQVTQMGQEVILRCVPISNHLYFYWYRQILGQKVEFLVSFYNNEISEKSEIFDDQFSVERPDGSNFTLKIRSTKLEDSAMYFCASRQPRGSNEKLFFGSGTQLSVL.

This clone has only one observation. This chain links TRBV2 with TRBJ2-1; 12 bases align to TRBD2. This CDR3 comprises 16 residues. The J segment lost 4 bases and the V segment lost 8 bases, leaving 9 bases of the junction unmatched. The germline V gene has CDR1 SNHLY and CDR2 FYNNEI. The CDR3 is CASRFGLAGQYNEQFF. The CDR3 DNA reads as TGTGCCAGCCGGTTTGGACTAGCGGGACAATACAATGAGCAGTTCTTC.

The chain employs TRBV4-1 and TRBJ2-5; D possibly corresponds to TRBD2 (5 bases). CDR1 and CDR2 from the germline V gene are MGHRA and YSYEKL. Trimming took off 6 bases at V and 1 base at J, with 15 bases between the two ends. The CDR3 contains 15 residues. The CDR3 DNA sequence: TGCGCCAGCAGTAAAAAGGCGGGTAGCCAAGAGACCCAGTACTTC. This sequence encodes CASSKKAGSQETQYF.

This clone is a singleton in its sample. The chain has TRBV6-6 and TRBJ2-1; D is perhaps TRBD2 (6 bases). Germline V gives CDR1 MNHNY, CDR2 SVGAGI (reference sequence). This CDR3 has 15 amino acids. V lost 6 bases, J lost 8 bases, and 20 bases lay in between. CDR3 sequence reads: CASSHRDSQMDEQFF. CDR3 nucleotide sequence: TGTGCCAGCAGCCACCGGGACTCCCAGATGGATGAGCAGTTCTTC.

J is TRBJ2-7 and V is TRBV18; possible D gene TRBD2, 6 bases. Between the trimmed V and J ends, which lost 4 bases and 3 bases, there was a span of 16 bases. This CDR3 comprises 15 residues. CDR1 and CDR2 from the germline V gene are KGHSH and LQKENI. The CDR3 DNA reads TGTGCCAGCTCACTGGACCAAGGAGGGTACTACGAGCAGTACTTC. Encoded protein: CASSLDQGGYYEQYF.

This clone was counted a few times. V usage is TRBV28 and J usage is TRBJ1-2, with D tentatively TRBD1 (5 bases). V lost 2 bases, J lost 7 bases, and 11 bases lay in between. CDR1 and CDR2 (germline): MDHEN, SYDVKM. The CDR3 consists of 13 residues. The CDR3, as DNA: TGTGCCAGCAGTTTACTACAGGCGAGTGGCTACACCTTC. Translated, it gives CASSLLQASGYTF.

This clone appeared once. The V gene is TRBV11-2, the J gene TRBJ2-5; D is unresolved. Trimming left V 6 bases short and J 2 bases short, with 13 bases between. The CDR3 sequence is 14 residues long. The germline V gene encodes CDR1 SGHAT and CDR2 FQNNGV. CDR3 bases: TGTGCCAGCAGTTCCTACTCCCCTCAAGAGACCCAGTACTTC. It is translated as CASSSYSPQETQYF.

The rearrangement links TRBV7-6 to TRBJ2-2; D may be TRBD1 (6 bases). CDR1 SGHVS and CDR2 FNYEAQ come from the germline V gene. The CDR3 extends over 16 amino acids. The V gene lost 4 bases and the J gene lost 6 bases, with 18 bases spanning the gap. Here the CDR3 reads CASSSQGGMIPGELFF. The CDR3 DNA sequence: TGTGCCAGCAGCTCACAGGGTGGGATGATCCCCGGGGAGCTGTTTTTT. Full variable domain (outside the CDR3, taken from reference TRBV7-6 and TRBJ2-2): GAGVSQSPRYKVTKRGQDVALRCDPISGHVSLYWYRQALGQGPEFLTYFNYEAQQDKSGLPNDRFSAERPEGSISTLTIQRTEQRDSAMYRCASSSQGGMIPGELFFGEGSRLTVL.

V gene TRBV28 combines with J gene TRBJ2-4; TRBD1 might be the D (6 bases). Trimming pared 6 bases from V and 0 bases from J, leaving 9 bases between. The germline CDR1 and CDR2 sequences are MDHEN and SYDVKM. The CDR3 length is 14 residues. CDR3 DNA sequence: TGTGCCAGCAGCGTGGACAGAGCCAAAAACATTCAGTACTTC. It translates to CASSVDRAKNIQYF.

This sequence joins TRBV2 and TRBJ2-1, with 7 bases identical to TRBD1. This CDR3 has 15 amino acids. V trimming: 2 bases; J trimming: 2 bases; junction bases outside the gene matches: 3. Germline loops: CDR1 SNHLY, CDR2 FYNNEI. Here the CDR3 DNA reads TGTGCCAGCAGTGAAACCGGGACAGCCTACAATGAGCAGTTCTTC. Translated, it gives CASSETGTAYNEQFF.

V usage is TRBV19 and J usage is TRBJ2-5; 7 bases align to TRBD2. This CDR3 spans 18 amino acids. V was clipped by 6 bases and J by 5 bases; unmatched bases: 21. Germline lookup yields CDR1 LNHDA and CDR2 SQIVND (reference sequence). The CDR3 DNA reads TGTGCCAGTAGCAACTCCAGGGTCAGACTAGCCCCGCGGGAGACCCAGTACTTC. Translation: CASSNSRVRLAPRETQYF.

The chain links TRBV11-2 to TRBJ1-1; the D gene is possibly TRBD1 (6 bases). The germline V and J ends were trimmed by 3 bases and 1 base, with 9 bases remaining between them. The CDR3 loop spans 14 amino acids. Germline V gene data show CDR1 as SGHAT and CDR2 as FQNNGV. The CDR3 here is CASSFRGANTEAFF. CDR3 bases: TGTGCCAGCAGCTTTCGGGGGGCGAACACTGAAGCTTTCTTT.

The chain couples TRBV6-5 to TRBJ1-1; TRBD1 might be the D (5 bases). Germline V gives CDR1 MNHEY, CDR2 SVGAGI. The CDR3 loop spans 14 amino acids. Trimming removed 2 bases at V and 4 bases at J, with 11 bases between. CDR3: CASSYGQGTTEAFF. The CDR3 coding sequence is TGTGCCAGCAGTTACGGTCAGGGTACCACTGAAGCTTTCTTT.

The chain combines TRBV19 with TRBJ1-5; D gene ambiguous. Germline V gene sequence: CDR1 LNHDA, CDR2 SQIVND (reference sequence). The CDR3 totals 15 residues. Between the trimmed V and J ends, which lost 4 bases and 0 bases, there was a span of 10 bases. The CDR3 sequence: CASSTQINSNQPQHF. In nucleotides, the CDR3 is TGTGCCAGTAGTACCCAGATTAATAGCAATCAGCCCCAGCATTTT.

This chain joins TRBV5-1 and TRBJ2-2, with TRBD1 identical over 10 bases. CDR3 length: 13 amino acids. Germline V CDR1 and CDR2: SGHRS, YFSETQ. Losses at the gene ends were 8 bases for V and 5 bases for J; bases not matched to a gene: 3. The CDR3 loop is CASRGQGTGELFF. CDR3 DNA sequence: TGCGCCAGTCGGGGACAGGGGACCGGGGAGCTGTTTTTT. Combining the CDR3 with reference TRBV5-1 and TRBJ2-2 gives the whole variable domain KAGVTQTPRYLIKTRGQQVTLSCSPISGHRSVSWYQQTPGQGLQFLFEYFSETQRNKGNFPGRFSGRQFSNSRSEMNVSTLELGDSALYLCASRGQGTGELFFGEGSRLTVL.